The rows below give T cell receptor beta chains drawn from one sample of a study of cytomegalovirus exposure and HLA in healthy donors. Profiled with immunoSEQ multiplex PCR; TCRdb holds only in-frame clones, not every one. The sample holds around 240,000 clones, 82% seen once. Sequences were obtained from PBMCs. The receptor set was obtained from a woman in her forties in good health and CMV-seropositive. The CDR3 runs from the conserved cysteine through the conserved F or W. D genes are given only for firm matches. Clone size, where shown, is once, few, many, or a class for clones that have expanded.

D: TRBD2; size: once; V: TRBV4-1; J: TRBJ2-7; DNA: TGCGCCAGCAGCCAAGGACTAGCGGGAATCCTCTCAGAGCAGTACTTC; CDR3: CASSQGLAGILSEQYF
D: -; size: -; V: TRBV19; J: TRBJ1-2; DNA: TGTGCCAGTAGTCTACGTGGGAGCTATGGCTACACCTTC; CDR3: CASSLRGSYGYTF
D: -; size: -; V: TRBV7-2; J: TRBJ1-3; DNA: TGTGCCAGCAGTAATCAATTGAGCTCTGGAAACACCATATATTTT; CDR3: CASSNQLSSGNTIYF
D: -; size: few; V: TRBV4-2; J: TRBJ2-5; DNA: TGTGCCAGCAGCCAAGATGGCCCAGGGGGGGAGACCCAGTACTTC; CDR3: CASSQDGPGGETQYF
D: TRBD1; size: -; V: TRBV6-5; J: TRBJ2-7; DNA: TGTGCCAGCAGTCCCGGGACAGGGTTTCCCTACGAGCAGTACTTC; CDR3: CASSPGTGFPYEQYF
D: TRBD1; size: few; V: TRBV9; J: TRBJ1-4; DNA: TGTGCCAGCAGCGTAGCTGGGACAGGGAGTGAAAAACTGTTTTTT; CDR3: CASSVAGTGSEKLFF
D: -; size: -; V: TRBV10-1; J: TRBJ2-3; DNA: TGCGCCAGCAGGGCCGGGACTTATAGCACAGATACGCAGTATTTT; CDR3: CASRAGTYSTDTQYF
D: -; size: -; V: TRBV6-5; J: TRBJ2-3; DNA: TGTGCCAGCAGTAGAGGGGATACGCAGTATTTT; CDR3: CASSRGDTQYF
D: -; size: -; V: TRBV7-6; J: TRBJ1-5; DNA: TGTGCCAGCAGCTTAGTAGAAAATCAGCCCCAGCATTTT; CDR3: CASSLVENQPQHF
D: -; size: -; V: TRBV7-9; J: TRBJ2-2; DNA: TGTGCCAGCAGCTTTGGCGGGTCGAACACCGGGGAGCTGTTTTTT; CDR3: CASSFGGSNTGELFF
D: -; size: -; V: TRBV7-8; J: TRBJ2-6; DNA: TGTGCCAGCAGCTTAGGTCGACATCTTTACTCTGGGGCCAACGTCCTGACTTTC; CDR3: CASSLGRHLYSGANVLTF
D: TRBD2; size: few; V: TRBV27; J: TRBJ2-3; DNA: TGTGCCAGCACTTCTAGCGGGCCCGCAAATACGCAGTATTTT; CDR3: CASTSSGPANTQYF
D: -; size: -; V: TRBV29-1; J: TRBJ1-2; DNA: TGCAGCGTTGAAGGGGTCCAGGGACAATACGGCTACACCTTC; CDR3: CSVEGVQGQYGYTF
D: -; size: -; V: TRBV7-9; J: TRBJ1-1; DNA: TGTTCCAGCAGCTTAGTAAGCCAGGGGACGACTGAAGCTTTCTTT; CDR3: CSSSLVSQGTTEAFF
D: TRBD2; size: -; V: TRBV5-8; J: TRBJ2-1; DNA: TGTGCCAGCAGCCCCCCGGGACTAGCGGGATACAATGAGCAGTTCTTC; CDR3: CASSPPGLAGYNEQFF
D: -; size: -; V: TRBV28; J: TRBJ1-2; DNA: TGTGCCAGCTTGCGGGCAGCTCCTCAGAAGGGCTACACCTTC; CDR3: CASLRAAPQKGYTF